This T cell receptor beta chain was captured in a study of identical twins. General study results and limits: Conclusions came from cross-sectional statistical analysis, not from following the same donors.

This CDR3 is 16 amino acids long. Losses at the gene ends were 7 bases for V and 0 bases for J; bases not matched to a gene: 9. TCRdb analysed the 5' RACE reads with MiXCR anew, one entry per CDR3 protein. The sample consists of approximately 590,000 distinct CDR3 sequences, around a tenth of them appearing once. With respect to this clonotype: Its antigen is currently unknown.

These data were likewise used in another study, on yellow fever vaccine responses in identical twins.

This clonotype originated in a woman aged 18-29 years in good health. The chain uses TRBV12-3 or TRBV12-4 and TRBJ2-1; 7 bases are shared with TRBD2. Sequencing was performed on PBMCs. The CDR3 DNA follows: TGTGCCAGCAATCCAAGGGGACTAAGCTCCTACAATGAGCAGTTCTTC. This codes for CASNPRGLSSYNEQFF.